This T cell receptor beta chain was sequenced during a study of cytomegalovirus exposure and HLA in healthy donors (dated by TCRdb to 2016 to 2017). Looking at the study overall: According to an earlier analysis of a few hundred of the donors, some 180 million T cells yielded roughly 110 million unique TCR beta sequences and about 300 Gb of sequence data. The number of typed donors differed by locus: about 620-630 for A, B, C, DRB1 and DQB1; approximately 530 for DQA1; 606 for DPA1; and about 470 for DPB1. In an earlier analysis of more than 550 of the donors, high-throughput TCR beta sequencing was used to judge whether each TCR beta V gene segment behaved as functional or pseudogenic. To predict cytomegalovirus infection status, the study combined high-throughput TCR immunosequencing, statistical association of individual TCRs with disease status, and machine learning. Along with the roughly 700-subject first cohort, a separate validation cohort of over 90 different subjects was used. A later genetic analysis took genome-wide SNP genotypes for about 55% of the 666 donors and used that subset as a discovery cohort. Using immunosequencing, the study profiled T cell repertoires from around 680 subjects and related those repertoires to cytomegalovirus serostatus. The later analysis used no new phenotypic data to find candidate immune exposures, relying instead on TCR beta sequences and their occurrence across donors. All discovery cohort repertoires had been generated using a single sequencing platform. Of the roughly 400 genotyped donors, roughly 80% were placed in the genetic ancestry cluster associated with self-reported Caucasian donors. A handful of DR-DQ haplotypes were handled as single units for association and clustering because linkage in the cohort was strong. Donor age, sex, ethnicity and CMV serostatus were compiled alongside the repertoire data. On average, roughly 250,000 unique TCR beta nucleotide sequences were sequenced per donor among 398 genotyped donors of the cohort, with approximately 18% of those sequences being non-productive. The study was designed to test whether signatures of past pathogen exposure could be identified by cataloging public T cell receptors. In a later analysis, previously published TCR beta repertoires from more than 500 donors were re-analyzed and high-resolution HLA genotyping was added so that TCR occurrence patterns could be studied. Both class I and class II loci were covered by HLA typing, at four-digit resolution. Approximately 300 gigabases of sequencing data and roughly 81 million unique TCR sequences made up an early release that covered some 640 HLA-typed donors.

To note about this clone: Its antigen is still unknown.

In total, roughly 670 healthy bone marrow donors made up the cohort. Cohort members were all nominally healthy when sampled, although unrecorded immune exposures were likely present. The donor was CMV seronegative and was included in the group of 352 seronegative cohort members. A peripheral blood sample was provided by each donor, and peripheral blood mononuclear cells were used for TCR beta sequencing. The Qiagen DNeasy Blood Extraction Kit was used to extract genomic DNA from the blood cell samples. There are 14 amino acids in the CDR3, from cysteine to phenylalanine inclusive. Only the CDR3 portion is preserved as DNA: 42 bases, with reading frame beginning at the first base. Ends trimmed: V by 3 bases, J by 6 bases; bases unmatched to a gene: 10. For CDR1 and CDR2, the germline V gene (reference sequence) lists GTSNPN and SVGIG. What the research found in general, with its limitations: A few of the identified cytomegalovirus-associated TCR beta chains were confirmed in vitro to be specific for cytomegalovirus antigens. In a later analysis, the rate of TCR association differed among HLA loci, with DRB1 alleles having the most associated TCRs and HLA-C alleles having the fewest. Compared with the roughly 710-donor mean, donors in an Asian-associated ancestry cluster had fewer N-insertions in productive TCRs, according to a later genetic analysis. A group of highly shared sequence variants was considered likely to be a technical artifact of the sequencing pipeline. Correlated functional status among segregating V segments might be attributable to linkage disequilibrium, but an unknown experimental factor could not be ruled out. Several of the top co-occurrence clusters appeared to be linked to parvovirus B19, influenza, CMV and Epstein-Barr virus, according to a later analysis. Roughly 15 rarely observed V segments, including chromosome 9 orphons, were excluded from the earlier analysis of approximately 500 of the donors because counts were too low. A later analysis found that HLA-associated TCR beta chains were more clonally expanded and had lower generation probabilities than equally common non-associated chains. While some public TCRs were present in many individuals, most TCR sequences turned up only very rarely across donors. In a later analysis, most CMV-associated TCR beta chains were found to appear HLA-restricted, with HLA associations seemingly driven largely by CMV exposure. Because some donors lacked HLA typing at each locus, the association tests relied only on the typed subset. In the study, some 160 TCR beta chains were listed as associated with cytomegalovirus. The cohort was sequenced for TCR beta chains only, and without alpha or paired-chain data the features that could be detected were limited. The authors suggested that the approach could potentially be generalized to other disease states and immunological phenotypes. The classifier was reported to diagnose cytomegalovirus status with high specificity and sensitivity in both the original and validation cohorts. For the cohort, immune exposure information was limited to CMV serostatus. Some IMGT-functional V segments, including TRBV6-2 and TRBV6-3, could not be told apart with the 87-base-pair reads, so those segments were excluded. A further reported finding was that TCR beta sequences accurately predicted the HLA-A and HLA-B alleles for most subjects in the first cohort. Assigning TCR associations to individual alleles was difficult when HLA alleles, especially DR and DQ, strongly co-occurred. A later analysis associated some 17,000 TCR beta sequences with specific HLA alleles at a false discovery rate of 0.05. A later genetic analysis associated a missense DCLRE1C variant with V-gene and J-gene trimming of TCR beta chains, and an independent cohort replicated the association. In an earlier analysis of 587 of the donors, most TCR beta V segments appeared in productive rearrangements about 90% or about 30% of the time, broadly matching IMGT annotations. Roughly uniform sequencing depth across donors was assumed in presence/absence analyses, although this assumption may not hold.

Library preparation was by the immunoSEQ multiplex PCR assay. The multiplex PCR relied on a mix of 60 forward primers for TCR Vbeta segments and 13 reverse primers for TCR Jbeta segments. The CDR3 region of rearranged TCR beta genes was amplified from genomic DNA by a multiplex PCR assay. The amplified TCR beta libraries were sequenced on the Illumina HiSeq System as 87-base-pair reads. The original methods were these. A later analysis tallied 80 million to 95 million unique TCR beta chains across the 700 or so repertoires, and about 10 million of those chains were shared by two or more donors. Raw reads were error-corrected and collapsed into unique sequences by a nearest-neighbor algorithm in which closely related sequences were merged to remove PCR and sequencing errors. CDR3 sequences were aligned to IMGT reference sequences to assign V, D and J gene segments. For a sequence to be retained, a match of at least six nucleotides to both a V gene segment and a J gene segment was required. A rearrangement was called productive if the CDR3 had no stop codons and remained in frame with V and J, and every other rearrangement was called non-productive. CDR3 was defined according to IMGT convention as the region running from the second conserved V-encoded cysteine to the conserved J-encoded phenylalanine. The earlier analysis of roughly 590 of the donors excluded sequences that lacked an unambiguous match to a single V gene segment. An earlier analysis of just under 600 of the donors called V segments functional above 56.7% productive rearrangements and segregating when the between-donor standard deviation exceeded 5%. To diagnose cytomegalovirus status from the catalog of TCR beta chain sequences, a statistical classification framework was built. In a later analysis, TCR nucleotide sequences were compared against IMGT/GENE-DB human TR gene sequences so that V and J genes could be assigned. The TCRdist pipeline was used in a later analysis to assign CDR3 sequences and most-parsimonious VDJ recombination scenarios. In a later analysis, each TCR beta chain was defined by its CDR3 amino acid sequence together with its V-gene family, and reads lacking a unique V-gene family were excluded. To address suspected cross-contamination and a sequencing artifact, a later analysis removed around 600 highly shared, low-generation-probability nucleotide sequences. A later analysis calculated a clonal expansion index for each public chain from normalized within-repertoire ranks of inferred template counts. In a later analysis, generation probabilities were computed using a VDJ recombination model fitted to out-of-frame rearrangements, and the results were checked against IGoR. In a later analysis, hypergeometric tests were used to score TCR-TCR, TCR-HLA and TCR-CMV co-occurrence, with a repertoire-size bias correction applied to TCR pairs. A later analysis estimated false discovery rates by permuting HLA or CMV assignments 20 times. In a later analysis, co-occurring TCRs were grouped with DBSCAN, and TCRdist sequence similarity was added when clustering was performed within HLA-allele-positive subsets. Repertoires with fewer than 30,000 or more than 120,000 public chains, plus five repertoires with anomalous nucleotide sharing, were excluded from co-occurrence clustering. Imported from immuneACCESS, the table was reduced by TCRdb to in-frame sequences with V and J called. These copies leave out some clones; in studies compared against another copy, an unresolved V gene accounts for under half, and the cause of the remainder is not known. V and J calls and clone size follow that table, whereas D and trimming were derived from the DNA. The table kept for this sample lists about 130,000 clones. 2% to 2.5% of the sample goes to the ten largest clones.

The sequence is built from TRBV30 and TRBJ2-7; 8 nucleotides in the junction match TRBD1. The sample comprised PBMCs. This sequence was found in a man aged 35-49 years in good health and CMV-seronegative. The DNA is TGTGCCTGGAGCGTCAGGGGGCGGAGTATCGAGCAGTACTTC. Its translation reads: CAWSVRGRSIEQYF.